This T cell receptor (beta chain) was recovered during a study of cytomegalovirus exposure and HLA in healthy donors. A word on this clone: Its antigen is undetermined.

The primer mix had 60 Vbeta and 13 Jbeta primers. Measured with immunoSEQ multiplex PCR; TCRdb has only the in-frame clones, and not every one. The repertoire holds 150,000 or so clones, with roughly three quarters as singletons. Findings and caveats of the study: Earlier analysis yielded a pattern in which most TCR beta V segments were productive about 87% or about 30% of the time.

The ends were cut back, 8 bases at V and 7 bases at J, with 15 bases in the middle. CDR3 size: 13 residues. The germline V gene encodes CDR1 LNHDA and CDR2 SQIVND (reference sequence). This clonotype originated in a male donor in good health and CMV-seronegative. This chain joins TRBV19 and TRBJ2-1, with D perhaps matching TRBD1 (5 bases). The source material was PBMCs. This chain's CDR3 is CASAQGVLNEQFF. Written as DNA, the CDR3 is TGTGCCAGTGCCCAGGGTGTTTTGAATGAGCAGTTCTTC.